The entry below describes one T cell receptor beta chain. The method was immunoSEQ multiplex PCR; TCRdb's version includes in-frame clones alone and lacks a portion of them. The table includes some 350,000 clones, about 88% detected once. The treatment: around 19 received Ad26.COV2.S at low or high dose, single or two shots; about 5 received placebo; per-sample allocation not given. Specimen acquisition occurred on day 63 following the initial vaccine or placebo injection. Germline CDR1 and CDR2: KGHSH and LQKENI. J gave up 5 bases and V 1 base, and 6 bases lay outside the gene matches. The CDR3 consists of 15 residues. This specimen belongs to a study of Ad26.COV2.S vaccination and SARS-CoV-2 variants.

The sequences come from peripheral blood, collected in a trial of Ad26.COV2.S vaccine versus placebo. The chain employs TRBV18 and TRBJ2-5; 8 nucleotides line up with TRBD2. This clonotype was sampled from a person aged 18 to 59 who received the Ad26.COV2.S COVID-19 vaccine or a placebo. DNA for the CDR3: TGTGCCAGCTCACCACTAGCGGGGAGCGGGGAGACCCAGTACTTC. Residues: CASSPLAGSGETQYF.